The next 9 T cell receptor beta chains were all read from a single sample in a study of CD8 T cells in ankylosing spondylitis. TCRdb re-derived calls from the 5' RACE reads in MiXCR, one entry per CDR3 protein. The sample lists more than 400,000 distinct CDR3 sequences, about 5% seen once, with under 4.5% in the top ten. General study results and limits: Seemingly characteristic of ankylosing spondylitis blood was a TCR beta motif consisting of fewer than 10 highly homologous variants.

Their antigen targets remain unknown. The source material was blood, either unsorted or a sorted T cell fraction (not recorded which). The receptors stem from a male donor with ankylosing spondylitis.

The rearrangement links TRBV28 to TRBJ2-7, with D unclear. The CDR3 extends over 14 amino acids. Germline CDR1 MDHEN, CDR2 SYDVKM. V lost 3 bases, J lost 3 bases, and 12 bases lay in between. The CDR3 coding sequence is TGTGCCAGCAGTTTGGGTCCGACCGGCTACGAGCAGTACTTC. This codes for CASSLGPTGYEQYF.

This clonotype was seen repeatedly, ten times or more. The V and J genes are TRBV20-1 and TRBJ2-7; 10 nucleotides agree with TRBD2. The CDR3 runs 17 residues. The germline CDR1 and CDR2 sequences are DFQATT and SNEGSKA (reference sequence). The trim removed 6 bases at V and 2 bases at J, leaving 16 bases unmatched. CDR3 nucleotide sequence: TGCAGTGCCCCCAGGGGGGAGACTAGCGGGTCTCCCTACGAGCAGTACTTC. Encoded protein: CSAPRGETSGSPYEQYF.

This clonotype was recorded many times. CDR3 sequence (DNA): TGCGCCAGCAGCTCTGGGCTTCTGAGGGGCACTGAAGCTTTCTTT. It yields the protein CASSSGLLRGTEAFF. The V and J genes are TRBV5-1 and TRBJ1-1; D is perhaps TRBD1 (5 bases). The CDR3 length is 15 residues. CDR1 and CDR2 (germline): SGHRS, YFSETQ. Between the trimmed V and J ends, which lost 3 bases and 4 bases, there was a span of 16 bases.

This clonotype was picked up many times. This chain joins TRBV6-4 and TRBJ2-2, with TRBD2 identical over 7 bases. The CDR3 sequence is 16 residues long. The junction had 10 bases not matched to a gene; V was cut back by 6 bases and J by 3 bases. The germline V gene has CDR1 MRHNA and CDR2 SNTAGT. CDR3 amino acids: CASSQTSLGDTGELFF. Here the CDR3 DNA reads TGTGCCAGCAGCCAGACTAGCCTCGGTGACACCGGGGAGCTGTTTTTT.

In this sample, this clonotype turned up many times. This rearrangement joins TRBV9 to TRBJ1-5, with D maybe TRBD1 (5 bases). The germline V gene encodes CDR1 SGDLS and CDR2 YYNGEE. The CDR3 extends over 14 amino acids. The germline V and J ends were trimmed by 0 bases and 6 bases, with 10 bases remaining between them. CDR3 amino acids: CASSVGKGSQPQHF. CDR3 coding DNA: TGTGCCAGCAGCGTAGGAAAGGGGTCTCAGCCCCAGCATTTT.

J is TRBJ2-5 and V is TRBV7-2; 7 nucleotides line up with TRBD2. The J segment lost 1 base and the V segment lost 5 bases, leaving 7 bases of the junction unmatched. Germline V CDR1 and CDR2: SGHTA, FQGNSA. The CDR3 sequence is 15 residues long. The CDR3 protein is CASSLGGTTQETQYF. For the CDR3, the DNA is TGTGCCAGCAGCCTAGGCGGGACTACCCAAGAGACCCAGTACTTC.

This clonotype was counted a few times. The V call is TRBV12-3 or TRBV12-4, the J call TRBJ2-4; 7 nucleotides align to TRBD1. Unmatched junction bases numbered 8, after V lost 5 bases and J lost 4 bases. CDR3 length equals 15 residues. The CDR3 DNA reads as TGTGCCAGCAGTCCGCCCGCGACAGGGAAAAACATTCAGTACTTC. It specifies CASSPPATGKNIQYF.

This clonotype was recorded many times. This chain joins TRBV4-3 and TRBJ1-2; D is undetermined. The germline CDR1 and CDR2 sequences are LGHNA and YSLEER. This CDR3 has 14 residues. V was clipped by 1 base and J by 2 bases, with 8 bases between them. The CDR3, as DNA: TGCGCCAGCAGCCAAGTTGTGGAAAACTATGGCTACACCTTC. Translation: CASSQVVENYGYTF.

This clonotype was recorded at least ten times. The chain couples TRBV6-5 to TRBJ1-1; weak D call: TRBD1 (5 bases). V dropped 4 bases and J dropped 3 bases, with 12 bases sitting between them. Germline V gene data show CDR1 as MNHEY and CDR2 as SVGAGI. The CDR3 contains 14 residues. The CDR3 coding sequence is TGTGCCAGCAGTTCCGGGGGGGAGGACACTGAAGCTTTCTTT. Its protein is CASSSGGEDTEAFF.